This T cell receptor (beta chain) was sequenced during a study of cytomegalovirus exposure and HLA in healthy donors (dated by TCRdb to between 2016 and 2019). As for the study more broadly: According to a later analysis, one platform produced both the 120 validation repertoires and the roughly 650 repertoires of the first cohort. Besides the first cohort of about 730 subjects, a separate validation cohort made up of 120 different subjects was used. The study aimed to test whether cataloging public T cell receptors could reveal signatures of past pathogen exposure. To predict cytomegalovirus infection status, the study brought together high-throughput TCR immunosequencing, statistical association of individual TCRs with disease status, and machine learning. Here is what the overall study found, with its caveats: The validation cohort had no HLA typing available for a later analysis, so co-occurrence within that cohort was assessed over all 120 repertoires. In both the original and validation cohorts, the classifier was reported to diagnose cytomegalovirus status with high specificity and sensitivity. The authors suggested that the approach could potentially be extended to other disease states and immunological phenotypes. In the study, approximately 160 TCR beta chains were listed as associated with cytomegalovirus. Most TCR sequences were observed very rarely across donors, whereas some public TCRs were present in many individuals. In a later analysis, TCRs clustered in the first cohort were found to also tend to co-occur in the roughly 120 validation repertoires, with approximately 95% of cluster scores above 0. A few of the identified cytomegalovirus-associated TCR beta chains were confirmed in vitro to be specific for cytomegalovirus antigens.

Separate from the approximately 700-subject first cohort, the validation cohort of around 130 subjects was the group to which the donors belonged. As concerns this clone: Its antigen remains unidentified. No per-base quality is available; no much larger clone lies one base away.

The CDR3 runs 16 amino acids, cysteine and phenylalanine included. Only CDR3 DNA is held: 48 bases, read in frame from base 1. Trimmed from V: 8 bases; trimmed from J: 3 bases; junction bases lacking a gene match: 15. Reading the germline V gene gives CDR1 MNHNS and CDR2 SASEGT. Receptor amplification or capture employed the immunoSEQ multiplex PCR assay. Regarding the original processing steps: To diagnose cytomegalovirus status from the catalog of TCR beta chain sequences, a statistical classification framework was built. TCRdb limited this immuneACCESS table to in-frame rearrangements with V and J called. A share of clones is missing; checked studies link under half to unresolved V genes, and the rest is unexplained. V, J and clone size derive from that table, while D and trimming were established from the DNA sequence. The sample has around 98,000 clones on record, around 85% of them singletons. The ten most abundant clones make up roughly 3.8% of the sample.

Specimen: PBMCs. The sequence was collected from a woman aged 25 to 39 in good health and CMV-seronegative. The sequence is built from TRBV6-1 and TRBJ1-1; 7 middle bases align to TRBD1. The CDR3 is CASGGRDSRSYTEAFF. The sequenced DNA: TGTGCCAGCGGTGGACGGGACAGCAGGTCGTACACTGAAGCTTTCTTT.